A single sample is the source of the 14 T cell receptor beta chains below, sequenced in a study of blood T cell repertoires in COVID-19 (dated by TCRdb to about 2020). Library prep was done by the immunoSEQ multiplex PCR assay. TCRdb stores this immuneACCESS table with in-frame sequences only. Part of the clones is absent; in the studies checked, under half of the shortfall reflects unresolved V genes, and no reason is known for the rest. The sample data list approximately 75,000 clones, and approximately 86% of these were observed just once. Jointly, the top ten make up about 27% of the sample. The material sequenced was peripheral blood. All receptors derive from a man aged 50 to 59 with acute or convalescent COVID-19.

The genes are TRBV4-2 and TRBJ1-2; 11 nucleotides agree with TRBD1. Germline assignment: CDR1 LGHNA and CDR2 YNFKEQ. V shed 4 bases, J shed 4 bases, and the junction held 11 bases outside the gene matches. This CDR3 comprises 17 residues. This CDR3 reads CASSPEGQGALPYGYTF. In DNA form, the CDR3 reads TGTGCCAGCAGCCCTGAAGGACAGGGGGCGCTCCCCTATGGCTACACCTTC.

This chain joins TRBV13 and TRBJ2-5, with 10 bases fitting TRBD2. V lost 2 bases to trimming and J lost 4 bases; unmatched junction nucleotides: 4. The CDR3 contains 15 residues. Per germline, CDR1 PRHDT and CDR2 FYEKMQ (reference sequence). The CDR3 spells CASSLWTSGGETQYF. CDR3 in DNA: TGTGCCAGCAGCTTATGGACTAGCGGAGGAGAGACCCAGTACTTC.

The chain couples TRBV5-1 to TRBJ2-6; 8 positions agree with TRBD1. Germline-derived CDR1 and CDR2 are SGHRS and YFSETQ. With V trimmed by 4 bases and J by 0 bases, 6 bases remained unmatched. CDR3 size: 17 residues. This CDR3 reads CASSDGTGRSGANVLTF. CDR3 coding DNA: TGCGCCAGCAGCGACGGGACAGGTCGCTCTGGGGCCAACGTCCTGACTTTC.

This chain connects TRBV9 to TRBJ2-1, with 10 nucleotides matching TRBD2. The J segment lost 7 bases and the V segment lost 4 bases, leaving 8 bases of the junction unmatched. The germline V gene encodes CDR1 SGDLS and CDR2 YYNGEE. This CDR3 has 15 residues. The CDR3 DNA reads as TGTGCCAGCAGCCTATTAGCGGGGGGACTAAATGAGCAGTTCTTC. Translated: CASSLLAGGLNEQFF.

The chain's CDR3 is CASRHTTQGRYGYTF. The CDR3 DNA sequence: TGTGCCAGCCGGCACACTACACAGGGGAGATATGGCTACACCTTC. This chain joins TRBV6-5 and TRBJ1-2; 7 bases line up with TRBD1. The trim removed 8 bases at V and 5 bases at J, leaving 14 bases unmatched. Germline values: CDR1 MNHEY, CDR2 SVGAGI. This CDR3 is 15 amino acids long.

The genes are TRBV7-9 and TRBJ1-1, with D unresolved. The V end was cut by 1 base, the J end by 5 bases, with 11 bases between. This CDR3 is built from 14 residues. The germline V gene encodes CDR1 SEHNR and CDR2 FQNEAQ (reference sequence). The CDR3 nucleotides read TGTGCCAGCAGCTTAGGTTCTCCGGGGACTGAAGCTTTCTTT. Translation: CASSLGSPGTEAFF.

V usage is TRBV5-6 and J usage is TRBJ1-4; 11 bases are a match to TRBD1. The CDR3 spans 17 residues. Trimming took 5 bases from V and 5 from J; bases not matched to a gene: 11. The germline gives CDR1 SGHDT, CDR2 YYEEEE. Written as DNA, the CDR3 is TGTGCCAGCAGACAGGGACAGGGGGTCATGAAAAATGAAAAACTGTTTTTT. Translating it yields CASRQGQGVMKNEKLFF.

V usage is TRBV6-5 and J usage is TRBJ1-1; 9 positions agree with TRBD1. Trimming removed 8 bases from V and 6 bases from J; junction bases left unmatched: 10. This CDR3 region has 14 residues. Looked up from germline, CDR1 is MNHEY and CDR2 is SVGAGI. CDR3 DNA: TGTGCCAGCGATGACGGACAGGGGATTTCTGAAGCTTTCTTT. Translated, it gives CASDDGQGISEAFF.

V usage is TRBV19 and J usage is TRBJ1-5; D not resolved. This CDR3 comprises 16 residues. Germline V lookup: CDR1 LNHDA, CDR2 SQIVND (reference sequence). Trimming cost V 5 bases and J 0 bases, with 14 bases left between them. CDR3 DNA sequence: TGTGCCAGTAGTCCCCCCCGGGGAGTTAGCAATCAGCCCCAGCATTTT. Its translation: CASSPPRGVSNQPQHF.

The chain links TRBV11-2 to TRBJ2-5; 9 bases fit TRBD2. The CDR3 consists of 15 residues. Trimming took 5 bases from V and 5 from J; bases not matched to a gene: 9. Germline V gene lookup returns CDR1 SGHAT and CDR2 FQNNGV. Written as DNA, the CDR3 is TGTGCCAGCAGCCCCCCAGCGGGGGGTTGGGAGACCCAGTACTTC. Translation gives CASSPPAGGWETQYF.

The chain uses TRBV30 and TRBJ2-5; 9 bases fit TRBD1. Germline V CDR1 and CDR2: GTSNPN, SVGIG (reference sequence). This CDR3 has 14 residues. With V trimmed by 0 bases and J by 2 bases, 1 base remained unmatched. As DNA, the CDR3 is TGTGCCTGGAGTGTACAGGGGGCGCAAGAGACCCAGTACTTC. Translating it yields CAWSVQGAQETQYF.

Here the CDR3 reads CASGPEARSPLHF. As DNA, the CDR3 is TGTGCTAGTGGCCCTGAGGCCCGGTCACCCCTCCACTTT. V usage is TRBV12-5 and J usage is TRBJ1-6, with D uncertain. CDR1 is LGHNT, CDR2 FRNRAP, per germline. Between the trimmed V and J ends, which lost 6 bases and 10 bases, there was a span of 13 bases. This CDR3 contains 13 residues.

J is TRBJ1-2 and V is TRBV12-3 or TRBV12-4; D may be TRBD1 (6 bases). V lost 5 bases to trimming and J lost 8 bases, with 12 bases between them. The CDR3 consists of 12 residues. CDR3 DNA sequence: TGTGCCAGCAGTAGACAGGCGGTCGGCTACACCTTC. Protein: CASSRQAVGYTF.

The chain is built from TRBV27 and TRBJ2-7, with 12 nucleotides matching TRBD1. V lost 2 bases, J lost 2 bases, and 10 bases stayed unmatched. Germline CDR1 and CDR2: MNHEY and SMNVEV (reference sequence). The length of the CDR3 is 18 residues. The CDR3 sequence is CASSLIRGGQGAPYEQYF. The CDR3 coding sequence is TGTGCCAGCAGTTTAATTCGTGGGGGACAGGGGGCCCCCTACGAGCAGTACTTC.